The rows below give T cell receptor beta chains drawn from one sample of a study of blood T cell repertoires in COVID-19. TCRdb keeps only in-frame clones here, not all; method: immunoSEQ multiplex PCR. Of approximately 76,000 clones detected, over 70% appear once; the ten largest clones hold approximately 34%. Material for sequencing was peripheral blood. Receptors were obtained from a woman in her sixties or seventies with acute or convalescent COVID-19. The CDR3 runs from the conserved cysteine through the conserved F or W. A D gene is named only where the DNA matches it firmly. For some rows the clone size is stated as once, few or many, or as a class when expanded; others skip it.

TGTGCCAGCTTGACAGGGGGGTCTGGCTACACCTTC,CASLTGGSGYTF,NA,TRBV28,TRBJ1-2,TRBD1
TGTGCCAGCGGCAACCTAGCGGGAATTTACGAGCAGTACTTC,CASGNLAGIYEQYF,few,TRBV28,TRBJ2-7,TRBD2
TGTGCCAGTAGCACCACAGGGCGCATAGGCAATCAGCCCCAGCATTTT,CASSTTGRIGNQPQHF,NA,TRBV19,TRBJ1-5,NA
TGTGCCAGCACCCGGACTGATATAGCCAAAAACATTCAGTACTTC,CASTRTDIAKNIQYF,NA,TRBV6-5,TRBJ2-4,NA
TGTGCCAGCAGCGGCGCGGACAGGATGAACACCGGGGAGCTGTTTTTT,CASSGADRMNTGELFF,NA,TRBV5-4,TRBJ2-2,TRBD1
TGTGCCAGCAGCTTAGTTAGCGGGAGTTCATACAATGAGCAGTTCTTC,CASSLVSGSSYNEQFF,NA,TRBV7-2,TRBJ2-1,TRBD2
TGTGCCAGCAGCTTACTAGCGGGCCTAAGCAGGTACTTC,CASSLLAGLSRYF,NA,TRBV11-2,TRBJ2-7,TRBD2
TGTGCCAGCACAACCAGGGCTGAAGCTTTCTTT,CASTTRAEAFF,NA,TRBV28,TRBJ1-1,NA
TGTGCCAGCAGCCCCGCGGGCGGGACAGGGGGTCCAGATACGCAGTATTTT,CASSPAGGTGGPDTQYF,NA,TRBV7-9,TRBJ2-3,TRBD1
TGTGCCAGCTCACATTCTAGCACAGATACGCAGTATTTT,CASSHSSTDTQYF,NA,TRBV18,TRBJ2-3,NA
TGTGCCAGCAGCGTTAGTCAGGGGATCACAGATACGCAGTATTTT,CASSVSQGITDTQYF,NA,TRBV7-9,TRBJ2-3,NA
TGTGCCAGCAGCCAAGCCCCACAACCTCCTGTGTGGCAAGAGACCCAGTACTTC,CASSQAPQPPVWQETQYF,NA,TRBV14,TRBJ2-5,NA